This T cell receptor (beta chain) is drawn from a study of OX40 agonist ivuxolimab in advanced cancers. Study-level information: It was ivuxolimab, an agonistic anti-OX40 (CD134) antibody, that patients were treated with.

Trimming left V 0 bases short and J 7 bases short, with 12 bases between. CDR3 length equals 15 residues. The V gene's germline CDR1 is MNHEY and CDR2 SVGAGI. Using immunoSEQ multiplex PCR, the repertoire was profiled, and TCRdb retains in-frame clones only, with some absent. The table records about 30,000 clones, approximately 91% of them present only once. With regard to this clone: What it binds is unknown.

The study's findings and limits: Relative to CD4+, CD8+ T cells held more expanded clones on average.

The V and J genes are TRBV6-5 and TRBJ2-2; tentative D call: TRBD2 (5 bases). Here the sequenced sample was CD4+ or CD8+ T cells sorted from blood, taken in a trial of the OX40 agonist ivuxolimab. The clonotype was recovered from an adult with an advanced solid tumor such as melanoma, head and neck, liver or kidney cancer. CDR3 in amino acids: CASSYSRVNGGELFF. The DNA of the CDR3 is TGTGCCAGCAGTTACTCGAGGGTTAACGGCGGGGAGCTGTTTTTT.